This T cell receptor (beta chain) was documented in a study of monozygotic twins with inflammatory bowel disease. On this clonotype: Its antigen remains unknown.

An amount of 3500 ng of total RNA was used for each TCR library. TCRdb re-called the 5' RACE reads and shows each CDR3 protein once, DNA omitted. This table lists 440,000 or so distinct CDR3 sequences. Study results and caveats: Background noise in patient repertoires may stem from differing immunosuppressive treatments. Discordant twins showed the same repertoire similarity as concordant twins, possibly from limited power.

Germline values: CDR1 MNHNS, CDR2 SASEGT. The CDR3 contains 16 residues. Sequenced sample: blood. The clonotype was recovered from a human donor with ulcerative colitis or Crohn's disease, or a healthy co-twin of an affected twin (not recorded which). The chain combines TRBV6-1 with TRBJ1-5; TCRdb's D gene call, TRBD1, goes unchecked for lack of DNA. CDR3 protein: CASSPTSGGANQPQHF.